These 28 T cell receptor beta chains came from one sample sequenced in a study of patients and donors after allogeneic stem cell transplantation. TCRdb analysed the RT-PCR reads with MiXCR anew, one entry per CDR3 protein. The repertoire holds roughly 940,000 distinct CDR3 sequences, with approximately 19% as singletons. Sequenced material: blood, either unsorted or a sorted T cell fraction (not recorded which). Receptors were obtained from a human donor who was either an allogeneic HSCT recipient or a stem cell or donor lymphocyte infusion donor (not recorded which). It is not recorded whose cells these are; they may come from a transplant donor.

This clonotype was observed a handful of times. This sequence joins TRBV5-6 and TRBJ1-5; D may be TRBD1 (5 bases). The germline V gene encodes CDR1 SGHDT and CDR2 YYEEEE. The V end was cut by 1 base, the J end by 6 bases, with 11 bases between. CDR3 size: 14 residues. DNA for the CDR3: TGTGCCAGCAGCTTGTTCACGGGGGGTCAGCCCCAGCATTTT. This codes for CASSLFTGGQPQHF.

CDR3 residues: CASSPGTGRSQPQHF. In DNA, the CDR3 is TGCGCCAGCAGCCCCGGGACAGGGAGAAGTCAGCCCCAGCATTTT. The chain links TRBV5-1 to TRBJ1-5; TRBD1 matches 9 bases. Germline CDR1 reads SGHRS; CDR2 reads YFSETQ. The CDR3 is 15 amino acids. The junction had 8 bases not matched to a gene; V was cut back by 4 bases and J by 6 bases.

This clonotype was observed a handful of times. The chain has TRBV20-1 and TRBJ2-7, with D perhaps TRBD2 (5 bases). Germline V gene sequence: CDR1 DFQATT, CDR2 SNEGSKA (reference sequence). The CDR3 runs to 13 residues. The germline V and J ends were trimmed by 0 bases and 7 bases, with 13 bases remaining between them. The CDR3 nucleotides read TGCAGTGCTAGAGAGAACAGCTCGGGGGAGCAGTACTTC. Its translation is CSARENSSGEQYF.

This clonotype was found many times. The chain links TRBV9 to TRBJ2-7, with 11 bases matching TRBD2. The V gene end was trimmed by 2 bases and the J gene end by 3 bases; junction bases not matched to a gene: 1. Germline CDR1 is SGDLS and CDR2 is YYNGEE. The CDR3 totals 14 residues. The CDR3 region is CASSVGTSGYEQYF. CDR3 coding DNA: TGTGCCAGCAGCGTCGGGACTAGCGGCTACGAGCAGTACTTC.

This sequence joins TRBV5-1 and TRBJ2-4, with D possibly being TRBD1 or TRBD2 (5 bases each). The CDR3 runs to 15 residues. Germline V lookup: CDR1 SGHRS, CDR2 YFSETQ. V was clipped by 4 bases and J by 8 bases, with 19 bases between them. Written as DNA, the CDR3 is TGCGCCAGCAGCAGAGGGGCAGGGACCTCGGACATTCAGTACTTC. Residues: CASSRGAGTSDIQYF. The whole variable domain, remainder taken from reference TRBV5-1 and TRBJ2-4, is KAGVTQTPRYLIKTRGQQVTLSCSPISGHRSVSWYQQTPGQGLQFLFEYFSETQRNKGNFPGRFSGRQFSNSRSEMNVSTLELGDSALYLCASSRGAGTSDIQYFGAGTRLSVL.

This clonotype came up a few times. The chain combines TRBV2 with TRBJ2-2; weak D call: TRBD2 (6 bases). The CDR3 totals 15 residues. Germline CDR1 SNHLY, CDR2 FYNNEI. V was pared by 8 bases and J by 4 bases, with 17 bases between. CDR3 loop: CASGSDREFTGELFF. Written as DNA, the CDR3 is TGTGCCAGCGGGTCAGACCGGGAGTTCACCGGGGAGCTGTTTTTT.

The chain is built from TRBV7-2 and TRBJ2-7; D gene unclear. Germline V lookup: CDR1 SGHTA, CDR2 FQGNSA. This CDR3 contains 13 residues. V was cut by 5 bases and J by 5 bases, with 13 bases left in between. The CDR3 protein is CASSPLRANEQYF. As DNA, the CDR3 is TGTGCCAGCAGCCCCCTACGGGCGAACGAGCAGTACTTC. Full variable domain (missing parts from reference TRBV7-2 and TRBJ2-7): GAGVSQSPSNKVTEKGKDVELRCDPISGHTALYWYRQSLGQGLEFLIYFQGNSAPDKSGLPSDRFSAERTGGSVSTLTIQRTQQEDSAVYLCASSPLRANEQYFGPGTRLTVT.

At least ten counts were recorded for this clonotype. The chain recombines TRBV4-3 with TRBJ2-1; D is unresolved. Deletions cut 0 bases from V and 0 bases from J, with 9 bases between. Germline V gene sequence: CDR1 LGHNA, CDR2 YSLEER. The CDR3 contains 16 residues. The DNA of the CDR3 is TGCGCCAGCAGCCAAGATAGACTGAGCTCCTACAATGAGCAGTTCTTC. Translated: CASSQDRLSSYNEQFF.

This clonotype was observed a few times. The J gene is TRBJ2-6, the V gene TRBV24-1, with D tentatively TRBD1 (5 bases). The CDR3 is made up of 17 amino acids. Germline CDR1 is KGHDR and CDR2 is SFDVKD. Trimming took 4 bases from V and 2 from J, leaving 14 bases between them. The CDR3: CATSDLNQGPGANVLTF. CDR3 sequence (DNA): TGTGCCACCAGTGACCTTAACCAGGGTCCTGGGGCCAACGTCCTGACTTTC.

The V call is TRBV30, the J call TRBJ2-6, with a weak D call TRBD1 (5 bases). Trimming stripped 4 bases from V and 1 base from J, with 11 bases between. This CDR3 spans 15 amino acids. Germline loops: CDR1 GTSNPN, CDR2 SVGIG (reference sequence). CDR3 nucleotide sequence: TGTGCCTGGAATATACAGGTATCTGGGGCCAACGTCCTGACTTTC. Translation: CAWNIQVSGANVLTF.

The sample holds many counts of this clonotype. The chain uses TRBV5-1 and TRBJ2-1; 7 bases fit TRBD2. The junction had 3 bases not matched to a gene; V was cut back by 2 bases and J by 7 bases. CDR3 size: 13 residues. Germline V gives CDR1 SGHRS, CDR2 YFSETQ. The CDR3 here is CASSFGGVNEQFF. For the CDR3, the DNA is TGCGCCAGCAGCTTTGGGGGGGTAAATGAGCAGTTCTTC. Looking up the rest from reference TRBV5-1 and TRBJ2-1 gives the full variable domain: KAGVTQTPRYLIKTRGQQVTLSCSPISGHRSVSWYQQTPGQGLQFLFEYFSETQRNKGNFPGRFSGRQFSNSRSEMNVSTLELGDSALYLCASSFGGVNEQFFGPGTRLTVL.

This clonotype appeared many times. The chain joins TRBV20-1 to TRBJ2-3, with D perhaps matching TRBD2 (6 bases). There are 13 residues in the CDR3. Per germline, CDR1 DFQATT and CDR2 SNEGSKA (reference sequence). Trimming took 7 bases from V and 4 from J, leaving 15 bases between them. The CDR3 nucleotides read TGCAGTGGCAGAGTGGAGGGGCCAGATACGCAGTATTTT. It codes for CSGRVEGPDTQYF.

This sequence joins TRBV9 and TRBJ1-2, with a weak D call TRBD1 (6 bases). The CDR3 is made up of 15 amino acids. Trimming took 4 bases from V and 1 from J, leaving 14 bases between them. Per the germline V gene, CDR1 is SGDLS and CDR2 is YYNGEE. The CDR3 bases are TGTGCCAGCAGCCAAGGAGCAGGGGATAACTATGGCTACACCTTC. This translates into CASSQGAGDNYGYTF.

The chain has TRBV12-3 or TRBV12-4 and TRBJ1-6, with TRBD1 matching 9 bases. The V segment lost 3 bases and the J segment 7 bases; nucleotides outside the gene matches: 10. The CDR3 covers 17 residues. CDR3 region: CASSLGTGGATNSPLHF. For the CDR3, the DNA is TGTGCCAGCAGTTTGGGCACAGGGGGCGCGACAAATTCACCCCTCCACTTT.

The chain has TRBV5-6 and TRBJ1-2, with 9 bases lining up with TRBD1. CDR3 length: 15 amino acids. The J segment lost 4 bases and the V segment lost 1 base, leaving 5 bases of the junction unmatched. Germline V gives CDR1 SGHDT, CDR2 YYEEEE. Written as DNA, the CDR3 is TGTGCCAGCAGCTTGCCGAAGGGACAGGGCTATGGCTACACCTTC. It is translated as CASSLPKGQGYGYTF.

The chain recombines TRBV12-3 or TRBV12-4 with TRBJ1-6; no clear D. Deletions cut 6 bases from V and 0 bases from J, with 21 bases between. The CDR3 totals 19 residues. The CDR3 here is CASSGFKAYPSSYNSPLHF. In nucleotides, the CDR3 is TGTGCCAGCAGCGGCTTCAAGGCTTATCCGAGCTCCTATAATTCACCCCTCCACTTT.

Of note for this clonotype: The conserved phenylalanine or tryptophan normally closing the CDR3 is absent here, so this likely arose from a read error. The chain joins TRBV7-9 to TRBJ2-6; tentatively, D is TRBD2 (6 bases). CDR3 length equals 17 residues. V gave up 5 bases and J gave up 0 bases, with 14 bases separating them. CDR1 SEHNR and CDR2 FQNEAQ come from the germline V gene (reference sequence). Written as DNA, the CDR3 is TGTGCCAGCAGCCCGGGACTTAAATTCTCTGGGGCCAACGTCCTGACTCTC. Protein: CASSPGLKFSGANVLTL.

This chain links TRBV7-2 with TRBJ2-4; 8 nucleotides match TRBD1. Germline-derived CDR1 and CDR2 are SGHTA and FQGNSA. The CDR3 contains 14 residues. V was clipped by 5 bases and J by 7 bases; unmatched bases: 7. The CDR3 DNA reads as TGTGCCAGCAGCCCGGACAGGGTTGGGAACATTCAGTACTTC. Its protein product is CASSPDRVGNIQYF. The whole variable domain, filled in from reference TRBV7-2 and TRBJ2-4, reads GAGVSQSPSNKVTEKGKDVELRCDPISGHTALYWYRQSLGQGLEFLIYFQGNSAPDKSGLPSDRFSAERTGGSVSTLTIQRTQQEDSAVYLCASSPDRVGNIQYFGAGTRLSVL.

DNA of the CDR3: TGCGCCAGCAGCACGACTAGCGGGAGAGTTGTCTACAATGAGCAGTTCTTC. This encodes CASSTTSGRVVYNEQFF. The chain links TRBV5-1 to TRBJ2-1, with 12 bases matching TRBD2. V trimming: 4 bases; J trimming: 3 bases; junction bases outside the gene matches: 8. Germline V gene lookup returns CDR1 SGHRS and CDR2 YFSETQ. The CDR3 has 17 residues.

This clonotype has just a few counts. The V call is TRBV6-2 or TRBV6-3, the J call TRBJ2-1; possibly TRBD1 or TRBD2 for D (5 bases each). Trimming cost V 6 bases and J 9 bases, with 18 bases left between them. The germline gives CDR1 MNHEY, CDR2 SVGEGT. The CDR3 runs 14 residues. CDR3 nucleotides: TGTGCCAGCAGCCACGGGGCCCCGAGGGGTGAGCAGTTCTTC. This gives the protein CASSHGAPRGEQFF.

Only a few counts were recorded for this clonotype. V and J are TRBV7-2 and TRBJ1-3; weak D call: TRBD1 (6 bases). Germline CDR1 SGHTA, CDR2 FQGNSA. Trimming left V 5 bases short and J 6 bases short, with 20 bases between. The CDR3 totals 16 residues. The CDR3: CASSVRQATAENTIYF. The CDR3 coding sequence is TGTGCCAGCAGCGTCCGACAGGCGACGGCTGAAAACACCATATATTTT.

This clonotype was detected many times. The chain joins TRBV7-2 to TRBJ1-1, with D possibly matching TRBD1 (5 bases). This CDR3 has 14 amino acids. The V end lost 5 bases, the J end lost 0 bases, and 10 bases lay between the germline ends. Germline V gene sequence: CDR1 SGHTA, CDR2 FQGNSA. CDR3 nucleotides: TGTGCCAGCAGCGGGGGACCTCTGAACACTGAAGCTTTCTTT. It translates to CASSGGPLNTEAFF.

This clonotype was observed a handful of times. CDR3 loop: CASSFLAVLTDTQYF. The CDR3 nucleotides are TGTGCCAGCAGTTTTTTGGCGGTCCTCACAGATACGCAGTATTTT. This chain connects TRBV12-3 or TRBV12-4 to TRBJ2-3; D not resolved. The CDR3 consists of 15 residues. V was cut by 3 bases and J by 2 bases, with 12 bases left in between.

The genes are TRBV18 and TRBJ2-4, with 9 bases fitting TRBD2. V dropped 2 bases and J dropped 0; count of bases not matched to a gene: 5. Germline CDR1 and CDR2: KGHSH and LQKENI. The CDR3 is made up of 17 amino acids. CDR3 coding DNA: TGTGCCAGCTCACCAAAAGCGGGGGGACTAGCCAAAAACATTCAGTACTTC. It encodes CASSPKAGGLAKNIQYF.

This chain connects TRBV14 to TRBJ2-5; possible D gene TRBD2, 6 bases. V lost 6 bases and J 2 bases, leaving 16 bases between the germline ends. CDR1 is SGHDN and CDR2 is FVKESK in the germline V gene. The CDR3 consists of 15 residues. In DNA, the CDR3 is TGTGCCAGCAGTCCGAAACTAGCATCTCAAGAGACCCAGTACTTC. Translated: CASSPKLASQETQYF. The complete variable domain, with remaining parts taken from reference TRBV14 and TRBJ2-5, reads EAGVTQFPSHSVIEKGQTVTLRCDPISGHDNLYWYRRVMGKEIKFLLHFVKESKQDESGMPNNRFLAERTGGTYSTLKVQPAELEDSGVYFCASSPKLASQETQYFGPGTRLLVL.

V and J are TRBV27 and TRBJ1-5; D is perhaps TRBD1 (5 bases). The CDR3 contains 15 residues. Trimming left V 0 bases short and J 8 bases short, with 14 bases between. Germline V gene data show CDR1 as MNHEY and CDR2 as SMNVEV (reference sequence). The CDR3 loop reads CASSLSGTTYKPQHF. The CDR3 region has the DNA TGTGCCAGCAGTTTATCGGGGACGACTTATAAGCCCCAGCATTTT.

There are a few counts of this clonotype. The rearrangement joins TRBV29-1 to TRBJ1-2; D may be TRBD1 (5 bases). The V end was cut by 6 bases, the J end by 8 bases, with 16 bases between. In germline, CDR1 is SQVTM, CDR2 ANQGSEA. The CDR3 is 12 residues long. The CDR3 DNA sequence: TGCAGCGTCTTTGGGGGTATCAACGGCTACACCTTC. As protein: CSVFGGINGYTF.

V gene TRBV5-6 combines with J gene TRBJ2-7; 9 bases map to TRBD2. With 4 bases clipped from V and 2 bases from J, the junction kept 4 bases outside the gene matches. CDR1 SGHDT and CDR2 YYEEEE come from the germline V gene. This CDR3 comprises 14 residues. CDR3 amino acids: CASSRLAVTYEQYF. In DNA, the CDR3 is TGTGCCAGCAGCCGACTAGCGGTGACCTACGAGCAGTACTTC.